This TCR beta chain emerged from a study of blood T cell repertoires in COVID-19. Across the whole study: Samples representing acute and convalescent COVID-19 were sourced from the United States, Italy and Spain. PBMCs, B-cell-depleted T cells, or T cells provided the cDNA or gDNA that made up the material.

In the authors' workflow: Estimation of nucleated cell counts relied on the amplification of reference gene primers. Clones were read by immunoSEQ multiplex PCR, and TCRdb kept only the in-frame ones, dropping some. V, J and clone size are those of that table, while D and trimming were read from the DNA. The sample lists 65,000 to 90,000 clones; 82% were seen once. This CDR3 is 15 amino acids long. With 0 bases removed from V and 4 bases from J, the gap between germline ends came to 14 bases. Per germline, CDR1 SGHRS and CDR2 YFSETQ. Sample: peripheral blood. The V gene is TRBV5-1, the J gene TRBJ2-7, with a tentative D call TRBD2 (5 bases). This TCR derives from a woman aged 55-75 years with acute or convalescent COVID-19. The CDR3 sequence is CASSLVSGYDYEQYF. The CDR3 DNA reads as TGCGCCAGCAGCTTGGTTTCGGGGTACGATTACGAGCAGTACTTC.